These 32 T cell receptor beta chains share one sample of origin, sequenced in a study of OX40 agonist ivuxolimab in advanced cancers. Clones were read by immunoSEQ multiplex PCR, and TCRdb kept only the in-frame ones, dropping some. The data contain tens of thousands of clones, about 89% of them singletons. This sample comprised CD4+ or CD8+ T cells sorted from blood, obtained in a trial of the OX40 agonist ivuxolimab. These receptors came from an adult with an advanced solid tumor such as melanoma, head and neck, liver or kidney cancer.

The chain has TRBV18 and TRBJ1-1; a weak D match, TRBD1 (6 bases). With 2 bases removed from V and 4 bases from J, the gap between germline ends came to 20 bases. The CDR3 runs 17 residues. Germline loops: CDR1 KGHSH, CDR2 LQKENI. This chain's CDR3 is CASSPDDGGPLTTEAFF. CDR3 coding DNA: TGTGCCAGCTCACCAGATGATGGGGGGCCCTTGACCACTGAAGCTTTCTTT.

The V and J genes are TRBV5-8 and TRBJ1-2; D might be TRBD1 (5 bases). Between the trimmed V and J ends, which lost 1 base and 7 bases, there was a span of 17 bases. The germline V gene has CDR1 SGHTS and CDR2 YDEGEE. The CDR3 has 15 amino acids. The CDR3 coding sequence is TGTGCCAGCAGCTTGACCAGGGAGTCAGCAGGTGGCTACACCTTC. Its translation is CASSLTRESAGGYTF.

V usage is TRBV10-2 and J usage is TRBJ2-7; the match to TRBD2 covers 9 bases. J gave up 4 bases and V 6 bases, and 4 bases lay outside the gene matches. The CDR3 loop spans 13 amino acids. The germline V gene has CDR1 WSHSY and CDR2 SAAADI. The CDR3 here is CASRASGTYEQYF. The CDR3, as DNA: TGCGCCAGCAGGGCTAGCGGGACTTACGAGCAGTACTTC.

V and J are TRBV6-5 and TRBJ2-6, with no clear D. V gave up 0 bases and J gave up 1 base, with 7 bases separating them. The CDR3 covers 16 residues. Germline CDR1 MNHEY, CDR2 SVGAGI. CDR3 amino acids: CASSYSMRSGANVLTF. The CDR3 DNA sequence: TGTGCCAGCAGTTACTCTATGCGGTCTGGGGCCAACGTCCTGACTTTC.

The chain joins TRBV6-6 to TRBJ2-3; TRBD2 aligns across 14 bases. V dropped 5 bases and J dropped 9; count of bases not matched to a gene: 7. This CDR3 has 15 amino acids. The germline gives CDR1 MNHNY, CDR2 SVGAGI (reference sequence). The CDR3 region has the DNA TGTGCCAGCAGTCCAGGGACTAGCGGGAGACTCACGCAGTATTTT. This translates into CASSPGTSGRLTQYF.

This chain joins TRBV6-1 and TRBJ1-1, with D unresolved. This CDR3 spans 14 amino acids. CDR1 MNHNS and CDR2 SASEGT come from the germline V gene. The V end lost 4 bases, the J end lost 5 bases, and 14 bases lay between the germline ends. This CDR3 is CASSGRRDKTEAFF. The CDR3 region has the DNA TGTGCCAGCAGTGGTCGGAGGGATAAGACTGAAGCTTTCTTT.

The V and J genes are TRBV19 and TRBJ1-2, with D maybe TRBD1 (5 bases). Germline V gene data show CDR1 as LNHDA and CDR2 as SQIVND (reference sequence). The CDR3 has 14 amino acids. Deletions cut 1 base from V and 2 bases from J, with 8 bases between. The CDR3: CASSIGPGNYGYTF. DNA for the CDR3: TGTGCCAGTAGTATAGGGCCAGGGAACTATGGCTACACCTTC. Variable domain in full (rest from reference TRBV19 and TRBJ1-2): DGGITQSPKYLFRKEGQNVTLSCEQNLNHDAMYWYRQDPGQGLRLIYYSQIVNDFQKGDIAEGYSVSREKKESFPLTVTSAQKNPTAFYLCASSIGPGNYGYTFGSGTRLTVV.

The genes are TRBV7-9 and TRBJ2-7; TRBD1 aligns across 9 bases. Germline loops: CDR1 SEHNR, CDR2 FQNEAQ (reference sequence). Germline trimming cut 1 base from V and 4 bases from J; bases unmatched to any gene: 5. The CDR3 contains 15 residues. The CDR3 region has the DNA TGTGCCAGCAGCTTAGAAGGGACAGGGCTGTACGAGCAGTACTTC. Amino acids: CASSLEGTGLYEQYF.

The chain has TRBV7-2 and TRBJ2-3; D is perhaps TRBD1 (5 bases). The CDR3 totals 15 residues. V was shortened by 3 bases and J by 3 bases, with 13 bases between the two germline ends. Germline V gene lookup returns CDR1 SGHTA and CDR2 FQGNSA. The CDR3 DNA is TGTGCCAGCAGCTTTAGGGCAGGGCGGACAGATACGCAGTATTTT. Translated, it gives CASSFRAGRTDTQYF.

The gene calls are TRBV5-1 and TRBJ2-2; TRBD2 agrees at 7 bases. V lost 0 bases to trimming and J lost 3 bases; unmatched junction nucleotides: 5. Germline loops: CDR1 SGHRS, CDR2 YFSETQ. CDR3 size: 16 residues. Written as DNA, the CDR3 is TGCGCCAGCAGCTTGGATGGGGGGGAGGACACCGGGGAGCTGTTTTTT. Translation gives CASSLDGGEDTGELFF.

The chain employs TRBV5-5 and TRBJ2-2, with D perhaps TRBD1 or TRBD2 (5 bases each). CDR1 and CDR2 from the germline V gene are SGHKS and YYEKEE (reference sequence). The CDR3 contains 14 residues. The V gene lost 0 bases and the J gene lost 6 bases, with 9 bases spanning the gap. In DNA form, the CDR3 reads TGTGCCAGCAGCTTGGCGGTGGGGGCCGGGGAGCTGTTTTTT. Protein: CASSLAVGAGELFF.

The V and J genes are TRBV19 and TRBJ2-7; D possibly corresponds to TRBD1 (6 bases). CDR3 length equals 14 residues. The germline V and J ends were trimmed by 9 bases and 2 bases, with 17 bases remaining between them. The germline gives CDR1 LNHDA, CDR2 SQIVND (reference sequence). CDR3 sequence (DNA): TGTGCCAGATGGGCGGCAGGGGAACCCTACGAGCAGTACTTC. This gives the protein CARWAAGEPYEQYF.

This clone appeared a single time. The V gene is TRBV11-2, the J gene TRBJ2-5; D might be TRBD2 (5 bases). CDR1 and CDR2 (germline): SGHAT, FQNNGV. The CDR3 spans 13 residues. V lost 1 base to trimming and J lost 5 bases, with 8 bases between them. The CDR3 loop is CASSLGGWETQYF. The CDR3 region has the DNA TGTGCCAGCAGCTTAGGAGGGTGGGAGACCCAGTACTTC.

The gene calls are TRBV6-1 and TRBJ1-2; TRBD1 is a possible D gene (5 bases). Germline assignment: CDR1 MNHNS and CDR2 SASEGT. This CDR3 has 13 residues. Between the trimmed V and J ends, which lost 1 base and 8 bases, there was a span of 11 bases. The CDR3 region is CASSEEGVGGYTF. CDR3 coding DNA: TGTGCCAGCAGTGAAGAAGGGGTGGGGGGCTACACCTTC.

This clone has just one count. This chain uses TRBV7-2 with TRBJ2-1; maybe TRBD1 (6 bases). Looked up from germline, CDR1 is SGHTA and CDR2 is FQGNSA. Trimming took off 1 base at V and 7 bases at J, with 14 bases between the two ends. This CDR3 comprises 15 residues. The CDR3 bases are TGTGCCAGCAGCTTAGTACAGGGTAGAGGAAATGAGCAGTTCTTC. Residues: CASSLVQGRGNEQFF.

The CDR3, as DNA: TGTGCCAGCAGCTTAGGGGGAGCCCGAGGGGAAAAACTGTTTTTT. It codes for CASSLGGARGEKLFF. The chain carries TRBV7-2 and TRBJ1-4; D ambiguous. The CDR3 contains 15 residues. CDR1 is SGHTA, CDR2 FQGNSA, per germline. V lost 1 base and J 8 bases, leaving 14 bases between the germline ends.

The rearrangement uses TRBV7-2 and TRBJ2-1; perhaps TRBD1 as D (6 bases). The CDR3 has 15 amino acids. Deletions cut 5 bases from V and 4 bases from J, with 15 bases between. Germline values: CDR1 SGHTA, CDR2 FQGNSA. CDR3 sequence (DNA): TGTGCCAGCAGCCCTTCTATAGGGGGATACAATGAGCAGTTCTTC. Protein: CASSPSIGGYNEQFF.

V is TRBV28 and J is TRBJ1-6; D is possibly TRBD1 (5 bases). CDR1 and CDR2 (germline): MDHEN, SYDVKM. Trimming cost V 4 bases and J 14 bases, with 21 bases left between them. The CDR3 extends over 15 amino acids. CDR3 nucleotide sequence: TGTGCCAGCAGTTCCAATGACAGATTACAGACCGCCCTCCACTTT. It specifies CASSSNDRLQTALHF.

This chain joins TRBV7-8 and TRBJ1-2; 7 positions agree with TRBD1. The germline V gene has CDR1 SGHVS and CDR2 FQNEAQ. V lost 6 bases and J lost 4; bases outside the gene matches: 11. This CDR3 has 15 residues. The CDR3 spells CASSLEGALSYGYTF. CDR3 sequence (DNA): TGTGCCAGCAGTCTGGAGGGGGCGCTAAGCTATGGCTACACCTTC.

The rearrangement joins TRBV7-2 to TRBJ1-1, with D possibly TRBD1 on 5 matching bases. Between the trimmed V and J ends, which lost 5 bases and 6 bases, there was a span of 13 bases. CDR3 length equals 13 residues. CDR1 and CDR2 (germline): SGHTA, FQGNSA. CDR3 coding DNA: TGTGCCAGCAGCGGGGACGGCCCCTCTGAAGCTTTCTTT. Amino acid sequence: CASSGDGPSEAFF.

V is TRBV7-9 and J is TRBJ1-4, with 7 bases lining up with TRBD1. Germline V CDR1 and CDR2: SEHNR, FQNEAQ (reference sequence). Trimming cost V 5 bases and J 0 bases; bases outside gene matches: 9. This CDR3 has 17 amino acids. CDR3 coding DNA: TGTGCCAGCAGCCCTCGGACAGGTCTAGCAACTAATGAAAAACTGTTTTTT. This codes for CASSPRTGLATNEKLFF.

The chain links TRBV27 to TRBJ1-2; D ambiguous. Germline CDR1 is MNHEY and CDR2 is SMNVEV (reference sequence). The V and J ends lost 7 bases and 2 bases respectively, with 17 bases between them. The CDR3 runs 15 residues. Here the CDR3 reads CASTALSSSNYGYTF. The CDR3 DNA is TGTGCCAGCACGGCCCTATCCAGCTCCAACTATGGCTACACCTTC.

Only one count was recorded for this clone. This sequence joins TRBV12-5 and TRBJ1-6; D is ambiguous. The germline V gene encodes CDR1 LGHNT and CDR2 FRNRAP. V was pared by 5 bases and J by 6 bases, with 8 bases between. The CDR3 loop spans 13 amino acids. The CDR3 DNA reads TGTGCTAGTGGTGCGGGGTTTAATTCACCCCTCCACTTT. As protein: CASGAGFNSPLHF.

The chain joins TRBV14 to TRBJ2-7; 14 bases align to TRBD2. Germline V gives CDR1 SGHDN, CDR2 FVKESK. With 5 bases clipped from V and 0 bases from J, the junction kept 3 bases outside the gene matches. The CDR3 is 16 amino acids. The chain's CDR3 is CASSVGLAGGSYEQYF. DNA of the CDR3: TGTGCCAGCAGCGTCGGACTAGCGGGAGGCTCCTACGAGCAGTACTTC. Full variable domain (missing parts from reference TRBV14 and TRBJ2-7): EAGVTQFPSHSVIEKGQTVTLRCDPISGHDNLYWYRRVMGKEIKFLLHFVKESKQDESGMPNNRFLAERTGGTYSTLKVQPAELEDSGVYFCASSVGLAGGSYEQYFGPGTRLTVT.

The chain joins TRBV21-1 to TRBJ1-1; TRBD1 is taken as the D call from the table, unchecked against the DNA. TRBV21-1 has pseudogene status. This CDR3 has 15 amino acids. CDR3 residues: CASSKPKQANTEAFF. The CDR3 nucleotides are TGTGCCAGCAGCAAACCCAAGCAGGCGAACACTGAAGCTTTCTTT.

The rearrangement joins TRBV25-1 to TRBJ2-5; D is perhaps TRBD2 (7 bases). Per germline, CDR1 MGHDK and CDR2 SYGVNS. V lost 8 bases and J 4 bases, leaving 17 bases between the germline ends. There are 14 residues in the CDR3. The CDR3 reads CASASRGEGETQYF. The CDR3 nucleotides are TGTGCCAGCGCATCGAGGGGGGAGGGAGAGACCCAGTACTTC. The whole variable domain, filled in from reference TRBV25-1 and TRBJ2-5, reads EADIYQTPRYLVIGTGKKITLECSQTMGHDKMYWYQQDPGMELHLIHYSYGVNSTEKGDLSSESTVSRIRTEHFPLTLESARPSHTSQYLCASASRGEGETQYFGPGTRLLVL.

This clone has a handful of counts. V and J are TRBV6-1 and TRBJ1-5; D is unclear. The CDR3 covers 11 residues. CDR1 and CDR2 (germline): MNHNS, SASEGT. V lost 4 bases to trimming and J lost 6 bases, with 4 bases between them. The CDR3 DNA sequence: TGTGCCAGCAGTGGTTTTCAGCCCCAGCATTTT. This codes for CASSGFQPQHF.

V usage is TRBV6-1 and J usage is TRBJ1-1; D is perhaps TRBD1 (5 bases). CDR3 length: 18 amino acids. Trimming took off 2 bases at V and 4 bases at J, with 23 bases between the two ends. Looked up from germline, CDR1 is MNHNS and CDR2 is SASEGT. The CDR3 DNA reads TGTGCCAGCAGTGAACGAGGGGCGCTACCCCCTACGGGCACTGAAGCTTTCTTT. It encodes CASSERGALPPTGTEAFF.

V gene TRBV7-3 combines with J gene TRBJ1-1, with D possibly matching TRBD1 (6 bases). The germline gives CDR1 SGHTA, CDR2 FQGTGA. This CDR3 comprises 16 residues. The germline V and J ends were trimmed by 5 bases and 5 bases, with 21 bases remaining between them. The CDR3 sequence: CASSLVGVGGGTEAFF. CDR3 DNA: TGTGCCAGCAGCCTGGTGGGCGTCGGAGGGGGTACTGAAGCTTTCTTT.

The chain links TRBV7-6 to TRBJ1-2; D perhaps matches TRBD1 (5 bases). Germline CDR1 and CDR2: SGHVS and FNYEAQ. CDR3 length equals 14 residues. Trimming stripped 5 bases from V and 0 bases from J, with 10 bases between. The CDR3 nucleotides read TGTGCCAGCAGCGCATTGGGGGCTAACTATGGCTACACCTTC. Protein product: CASSALGANYGYTF. The variable domain in full, completed from reference TRBV7-6 and TRBJ1-2, reads GAGVSQSPRYKVTKRGQDVALRCDPISGHVSLYWYRQALGQGPEFLTYFNYEAQQDKSGLPNDRFSAERPEGSISTLTIQRTEQRDSAMYRCASSALGANYGYTFGSGTRLTVV.

The rearrangement uses TRBV5-1 and TRBJ2-7; no reliable D call. CDR1 is SGHRS and CDR2 is YFSETQ in the germline V gene. V gave up 4 bases and J gave up 0 bases, with 8 bases separating them. This CDR3 spans 13 amino acids. Here the CDR3 reads CASSPNYSYEQYF. In DNA form, the CDR3 reads TGCGCCAGCAGCCCCAACTACTCCTACGAGCAGTACTTC.

This sequence joins TRBV19 and TRBJ1-1, with D maybe TRBD1 (6 bases). Trimming pared 9 bases from V and 0 bases from J, leaving 11 bases between. Germline V gene lookup returns CDR1 LNHDA and CDR2 SQIVND (reference sequence). This CDR3 contains 13 residues. This CDR3 reads CASKEGVNTEAFF. The DNA of the CDR3 is TGTGCCAGCAAAGAGGGGGTGAACACTGAAGCTTTCTTT.